The present T cell receptor (beta chain) was sequenced within a study of blood T cell repertoires in COVID-19. Patients at the Seattle site were enrolled during active infection and followed longitudinally. The CDR3 loop spans 18 amino acids. V lost 5 bases to trimming and J lost 0 bases; unmatched junction nucleotides: 12. Germline CDR1 SNHLY, CDR2 FYNNEI. In the original analysis: From reference gene primer amplification, estimates of nucleated cell counts were derived. The table came from immunoSEQ multiplex PCR; TCRdb's copy has only in-frame clones and leaves some out. V and J calls and clone size are given by that table; D and trimming were obtained from the DNA. The sample holds 130,000 or so clones, about nine tenths seen once.

The chain is built from TRBV2 and TRBJ2-3; 9 nucleotides align to TRBD2. The sequence derives from a woman aged 70-85 years with COVID-19, enrolled during active disease. The sequencing input was peripheral blood. CDR3 nucleotides: TGTGCCAGCAGTCACACCCGGAAGCGGGGGGCGAGCACAGATACGCAGTATTTT. It codes for CASSHTRKRGASTDTQYF.